Listed below are T cell receptor beta chains from one sample, sequenced in a study of blood T cell repertoires in COVID-19. Assay: immunoSEQ multiplex PCR; the TCRdb copy retains only in-frame clones and omits some. The data show approximately 250,000 clones, about 88% seen once. The sequenced material came from peripheral blood. All receptors come from a man between 18 and 35 years old with active or convalescent COVID-19. Both conserved end residues are part of each CDR3. D genes are given only for firm matches. The listing skips clone size in some rows; elsewhere it reads once, few, many or a size class.

TRBJ2-7 | TRBD1 | TRBV19 | NA | TGTGCCAGTACCCAGGACAGGGGGGGCTCCTACGAGCAGTACTTC | CASTQDRGGSYEQYF
TRBJ1-2 | NA | TRBV7-9 | NA | TGTGCCAGCAGCTTAGCAGGGGGCTATGGCTACACCTTC | CASSLAGGYGYTF
TRBJ2-3 | TRBD1 | TRBV6-5 | NA | TGTGCCAGCAGACCCGTCGGGACAGGGAATACGCAGTATTTT | CASRPVGTGNTQYF
TRBJ2-1 | TRBD1 | TRBV5-4 | NA | TGTGCCAGCAGGGGGGACAGGGAGGCCGATGAGCAGTTCTTC | CASRGDREADEQFF
TRBJ1-1 | NA | TRBV19 | NA | TGTGCCAGTAGTATCAGGGGTGAATTCGCTGAAGCTTTCTTT | CASSIRGEFAEAFF
TRBJ2-3 | TRBD2 | TRBV11-2 | NA | TGTGCCAGCAGCTTATTGGCTAGCGGGAGACCTGGGGATACGCAGTATTTT | CASSLLASGRPGDTQYF
TRBJ2-5 | NA | TRBV5-6 | NA | TGTGCCAGCACCCGGACGGGGGGCGGGACCCAGTACTTC | CASTRTGGGTQYF
TRBJ2-2 | TRBD2 | TRBV5-1 | few | TGCGCCAGCAGCTTGGCCCCGGGGAGGGGCACCGGGGAGCTGTTTTTT | CASSLAPGRGTGELFF
TRBJ2-3 | TRBD1 | TRBV9 | NA | TGTGCCAGCAGCGTAGAGGACGGGACAGCGGATACGCAGTATTTT | CASSVEDGTADTQYF
TRBJ1-2 | NA | TRBV3-1/TRBV3-2 | NA | TGTGCCAGCAGCCAGGGTCGGCGGTTGAGCAGTGGCTACACCTTC | CASSQGRRLSSGYTF
TRBJ1-5 | NA | TRBV28 | NA | TGTGCCAGCATCCCCTTGGGAGGGAATCAGCCCCAGCATTTT | CASIPLGGNQPQHF
TRBJ2-7 | NA | TRBV10-3 | NA | TGTGCCATCGCCCGAGGGCAAGGGGAGCAGTACTTC | CAIARGQGEQYF
TRBJ2-3 | NA | TRBV11-2 | NA | TGTGCCAGCAGACTAACGACAGGGACTTACACAGATACGCAGTATTTT | CASRLTTGTYTDTQYF
TRBJ1-2 | TRBD1 | TRBV3-1/TRBV3-2 | NA | TGTGCCAGCAGCCTACTACAGGGGGCGTATGGCTACACCTTC | CASSLLQGAYGYTF
TRBJ2-3 | NA | TRBV29-1 | NA | TGCAGCGTTGAAGAAGGGGCTGATACGCAGTATTTT | CSVEEGADTQYF
TRBJ2-1 | NA | TRBV10-3 | NA | TGTGCCATCGTAGACAGGTTGGGAAGCTCCTACAATGAGCAGTTCTTC | CAIVDRLGSSYNEQFF
TRBJ1-5 | NA | TRBV2 | NA | TGTGCCAGCAGTGACGGCCAGGGGACATATCAGCCCCAGCATTTT | CASSDGQGTYQPQHF
TRBJ2-1 | NA | TRBV19 | NA | TGTGCCAGTAGTCAAAACTCCGGAGGGGTCCTCAATGAGCAGTTCTTC | CASSQNSGGVLNEQFF
TRBJ2-1 | NA | TRBV6-5 | NA | TGTGCCAGCAGTCCCAAACTATCGGGGTTGGGTGAGCAGTTCTTC | CASSPKLSGLGEQFF
TRBJ2-1 | NA | TRBV7-2 | NA | TGTGCCAGCAGCTTTGCGACTAGACCTGAGCAGTTCTTC | CASSFATRPEQFF
TRBJ1-2 | NA | TRBV3-1/TRBV3-2 | NA | TGTGCCAGCAGCGCCCGACAGTCAGGGGGCTACACCTTC | CASSARQSGGYTF
TRBJ2-3 | TRBD2 | TRBV30 | NA | TGCGGACTAGTGAGCACAGATACGCAGTATTTT | CGLVSTDTQYF
TRBJ2-7 | TRBD1 | TRBV7-2 | NA | TGTGCCAGCAGCTTTCGGGACAGGGGATCGGGGGAGCAGTACTTC | CASSFRDRGSGEQYF
TRBJ2-5 | NA | TRBV12-1 | once | TGTGCCAGCAGCTCATCTCGGACTAGCGGGAGACGAGAGACCCAGTACTTC | CASSSSRTSGRRETQYF
TRBJ2-2 | NA | TRBV6-2/TRBV6-3 | NA | TGTGCCAGCAGTTACCAGCCAGGGTACTACGGGAGAACCGGGGAGCTGTTTTTT | CASSYQPGYYGRTGELFF
TRBJ2-3 | TRBD1 | TRBV5-4 | NA | TGTGCCAGCAGCCTCCCGGGGACAGAATCAGATACGCAGTATTTT | CASSLPGTESDTQYF
TRBJ1-5 | NA | TRBV10-3 | NA | TGTGCCATCAGTGAGTTCGGGGAGCTCAATCAGCCCCAGCATTTT | CAISEFGELNQPQHF
TRBJ2-3 | NA | TRBV28 | NA | TGTGCCAGCACCGGTGGGGGCCCAGATACGCAGTATTTT | CASTGGGPDTQYF
TRBJ2-5 | NA | TRBV18 | NA | TGTGCCAGCTCACCACTTGTGTCTGAAGAGACCCAGTACTTC | CASSPLVSEETQYF
TRBJ1-2 | TRBD1 | TRBV7-2 | NA | TGTGCCAGCAGCTTAGCCCGGGACAGTCCGGATGGCTACACCTTC | CASSLARDSPDGYTF
TRBJ2-1 | TRBD2 | TRBV7-3 | NA | TGTGCCAGCAGCTTGGCGGGAGTAGGCAATGAGCAGTTCTTC | CASSLAGVGNEQFF
TRBJ2-3 | NA | TRBV12-3/TRBV12-4 | NA | TGTGCCAGCAGTTTCGGACTCACAGATACGCAGTATTTT | CASSFGLTDTQYF
TRBJ2-2 | TRBD2 | TRBV4-3 | NA | TGCGCCAGCACCTCGACTAGCGGGAGCCATCGGGGCACCGGGGAGCTGTTTTTT | CASTSTSGSHRGTGELFF
TRBJ2-2 | NA | TRBV9 | NA | TGTGCCAGCAGCGTAGTGTCTTATGAGCCTAACACCGGGGAGCTGTTTTTT | CASSVVSYEPNTGELFF
TRBJ1-1 | NA | TRBV10-2 | NA | TGCGCCAGCAGTGAGTCGGGACTTAATGAAGCTTTCTTT | CASSESGLNEAFF
TRBJ1-1 | TRBD1 | TRBV5-4 | NA | TGTGCCAGCAGCCCGTTGACAGGGACCTATGAAGCTTTCTTT | CASSPLTGTYEAFF
TRBJ2-7 | TRBD1 | TRBV12-3/TRBV12-4 | NA | TGTGCCAGCAGGGCCGGGACAGCCTACGAGCAGTACTTC | CASRAGTAYEQYF
TRBJ1-3 | NA | TRBV5-5 | NA | TGTGCCAGCAGCTTGGCCCCAGGGGAGCACACCATATATTTT | CASSLAPGEHTIYF
TRBJ1-1 | NA | TRBV12-5 | once | TGTGCTAGTGGTATGCCGGACACTGAAGCTTTCTTT | CASGMPDTEAFF
TRBJ2-3 | NA | TRBV24-1 | NA | TGTGCCACCAGTGATTTCTCGGGCGGAGGAGATACGCAGTATTTT | CATSDFSGGGDTQYF
TRBJ1-6 | NA | TRBV13 | NA | TGTGCCAGCAGCTTAGCCCCGGGAGACAATTCACCCCTCCACTTT | CASSLAPGDNSPLHF
TRBJ2-5 | NA | TRBV5-4 | NA | TGTGCCAGCAGCTTGTCCCCCTTACGGGACCAAGAGACCCAGTACTTC | CASSLSPLRDQETQYF
TRBJ2-2 | NA | TRBV5-1 | NA | TGCGCCAGCAGCTTGGTCCCCGCCGGGGAGCTGTTTTTT | CASSLVPAGELFF
TRBJ1-2 | NA | TRBV5-6 | NA | TGTGCCAGCAGCTTGGTTGAGGGCAGAGGCTACACCTTC | CASSLVEGRGYTF
TRBJ1-6 | NA | TRBV6-4 | NA | TGTGCCAGCAGTGAGGTTGAGAATTCACCCCTCCACTTT | CASSEVENSPLHF
TRBJ2-3 | NA | TRBV6-5 | once | TGTGCCAGCAGCCCAACTAGCTCAGATACGCAGTATTTT | CASSPTSSDTQYF